This TCR beta chain came from a study of regulatory T cells in long-lasting Graves disease. Study summary: The antithyroid drugs taken by newly diagnosed Graves' patients had been used for under 3 months.

The time point: newly diagnosed GD, antithyroid drugs for less than 3 months. Preparation of the TCR library used RNA extracted from PBMCs. The authors drew approximately 9 milliliters of peripheral blood into EDTA tubes. Assembly of TCR beta libraries relied on iRepertoire HTBI primers together with Arm-PCR of CDR3 regions. In TCRdb, the multiplex PCR reads were re-called with MiXCR into one record per CDR3 protein. The sample lists fewer than 550,000 distinct CDR3 sequences; 16% were seen once. This clonotype was seen repeatedly, ten times or more. Germline-derived CDR1 and CDR2 are MNHNS and SASEGT. V shed 8 bases and J 10 bases; nucleotides not matched to a gene: 17. The CDR3 has 16 amino acids. This same sample was also taken into another study, of T cells in Graves' hyperthyroidism and ophthalmopathy. From that paper: TCR CDR3 underwent first-round RT-PCR with the HTBI primer set. The model forecast ophthalmopathy, anticipating it by a median about 6.5 months before onset.

This clonotype was sampled from a woman aged 18-30 years with Graves disease. This chain connects TRBV6-1 to TRBJ2-1, with TRBD2 identical over 10 bases. The sequencing here drew on peripheral blood mononuclear cells (PBMCs), taken at new diagnosis, from a patient treated with antithyroid drugs. CDR3 loop: CASFPAGGPERQEQFF. The CDR3 DNA reads as TGTGCCAGCTTTCCAGCGGGAGGGCCCGAGAGACAAGAGCAGTTCTTC.